The text below deals with one T cell receptor beta chain. The antigen is undetermined. Negative isolation yielded CD8+ and CD4+ T cells; FACS enriched TEMRA cells. This sample is drawn from a study of CD8 T cells in Susac syndrome. Whole-study context: Within the group of sequenced Susac syndrome patients, 5 or 6 had active disease and eight or nine were in remission. Study-wide points: Susac syndrome CD4+ T cell repertoires showed no clonal expansion.

This CDR3 has 16 residues. Trimming took 5 bases from V and 1 from J, leaving 18 bases between them. The germline V gene encodes CDR1 PRHDT and CDR2 FYEKMQ (reference sequence). An amount of RNA that ranged from roughly 0.45 to 1 ug was reverse transcribed with random hexamers. By means of immunoSEQ multiplex PCR, TCR beta CDR3 spanning 54 Vbeta and 13 Jbeta underwent amplification. TCRdb processed the immunoSEQ multiplex PCR reads anew with MiXCR; each CDR3 protein has one entry. The profile shows roughly 150,000 distinct CDR3 sequences, 85% to 95% of them singletons. V and J are TRBV13 and TRBJ2-7; TRBD2 might be the D (7 bases). The source is a human donor with Susac syndrome. Sample: CD4+ T cells from PBMCs. The CDR3 sequence: CASSRRWGGLSYEQYF. Here the CDR3 DNA reads TGTGCCAGCAGCCGCCGATGGGGGGGGCTGTCCTACGAGCAGTACTTC.